These 7 T cell receptor beta chains were all obtained from the same sample, sequenced in a study of blood T cell repertoires in COVID-19. Generated by immunoSEQ multiplex PCR, the TCRdb table keeps only in-frame clones and is missing some. The data hold fewer than 200,000 clones, with approximately 90% observed a single time. Sequenced input: PBMCs or T cells enriched from blood (not recorded which). The receptors were gathered from a middle-aged woman in a cohort exposed to, infected with or recovered from COVID-19 (not recorded which).

This chain joins TRBV18 and TRBJ2-2, with D tentatively TRBD1 (5 bases). The CDR3 extends over 16 amino acids. The germline V gene has CDR1 KGHSH and CDR2 LQKENI. V lost 1 base and J 3 bases, leaving 12 bases between the germline ends. The CDR3 coding sequence is TGTGCCAGCTCACCACGGGCAGGGTCCCACACCGGGGAGCTGTTTTTT. It encodes CASSPRAGSHTGELFF.

V is TRBV5-1 and J is TRBJ1-2; 8 bases line up with TRBD1. After removal of 3 bases from V and 3 bases from J, the junction contained 7 bases not matched to a gene. The CDR3 runs 15 residues. CDR1 SGHRS and CDR2 YFSETQ come from the germline V gene. Here the CDR3 DNA reads TGCGCCAGCAGCTCACTCGGACAGGGAGACTATGGCTACACCTTC. This gives the protein CASSSLGQGDYGYTF.

This chain connects TRBV5-4 to TRBJ1-1, with TRBD1 matching over 7 bases. Germline-derived CDR1 and CDR2 are SGHNT and YYREEE (reference sequence). The CDR3 length is 16 residues. J gave up 3 bases and V 4 bases, and 12 bases lay outside the gene matches. CDR3 protein: CASSPGTQGGDTEAFF. The CDR3 DNA reads as TGTGCCAGCAGCCCGGGCACCCAGGGGGGCGACACTGAAGCTTTCTTT.

The rearrangement links TRBV27 to TRBJ2-3; TRBD2 matches at 7 bases. Trimming removed 1 base from V and 3 bases from J; junction bases left unmatched: 7. The CDR3 is 16 residues long. Germline lookup yields CDR1 MNHEY and CDR2 SMNVEV (reference sequence). This CDR3 reads CASSLWGGGPTDTQYF. The CDR3 DNA follows: TGTGCCAGCAGTTTATGGGGCGGGGGTCCGACAGATACGCAGTATTTT.

The CDR3 DNA sequence: TGTGCCAGCAGCTCGTACCGGGACTACTCCTACGAGCAGTACTTC. As protein: CASSSYRDYSYEQYF. The J gene is TRBJ2-7, the V gene TRBV5-4; 7 bases agree with TRBD2. V shed 3 bases and J 0 bases; nucleotides not matched to a gene: 6. The germline V gene has CDR1 SGHNT and CDR2 YYREEE (reference sequence). This CDR3 has 15 amino acids.

The chain joins TRBV7-2 to TRBJ1-2, with D possibly matching TRBD1 (5 bases). The V end was cut by 3 bases, the J end by 8 bases, with 19 bases between. This CDR3 contains 15 residues. Germline CDR1 and CDR2: SGHTA and FQGNSA. The CDR3 DNA reads TGTGCCAGCAGCTTCGGGTCCGTGGTCAGGGAAGGCTACACCTTC. Amino acid sequence: CASSFGSVVREGYTF.

As to this clone: Other DNA sequences from this sample encode an identical CDR3 as well. The chain couples TRBV11-2 to TRBJ2-1; D uncertain. Germline CDR1 reads SGHAT; CDR2 reads FQNNGV. Trimming removed 1 base at V and 3 bases at J, with 4 bases between. The CDR3 totals 13 residues. This CDR3 is CASSLGLYNEQFF. As DNA, the CDR3 is TGTGCCAGCAGCTTAGGACTCTACAATGAGCAGTTCTTC. The entire variable domain, with the rest obtained from reference TRBV11-2 and TRBJ2-1, is as follows: EAGVAQSPRYKIIEKRQSVAFWCNPISGHATLYWYQQILGQGPKLLIQFQNNGVVDDSQLPKDRFSAERLKGVDSTLKIQPAKLEDSAVYLCASSLGLYNEQFFGPGTRLTVL.